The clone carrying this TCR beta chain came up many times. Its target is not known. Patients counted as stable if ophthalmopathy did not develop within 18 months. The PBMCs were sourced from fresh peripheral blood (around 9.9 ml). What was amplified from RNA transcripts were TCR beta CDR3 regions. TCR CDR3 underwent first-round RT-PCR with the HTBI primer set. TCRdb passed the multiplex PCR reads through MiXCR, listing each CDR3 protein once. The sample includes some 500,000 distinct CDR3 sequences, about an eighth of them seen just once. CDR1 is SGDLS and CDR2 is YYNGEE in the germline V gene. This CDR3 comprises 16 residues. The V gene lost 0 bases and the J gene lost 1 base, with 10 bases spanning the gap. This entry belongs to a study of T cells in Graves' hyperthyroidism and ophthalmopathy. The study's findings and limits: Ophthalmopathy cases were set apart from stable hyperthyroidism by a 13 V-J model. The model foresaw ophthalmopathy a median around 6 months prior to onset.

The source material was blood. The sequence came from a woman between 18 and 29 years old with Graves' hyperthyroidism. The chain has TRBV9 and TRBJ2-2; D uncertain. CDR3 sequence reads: CASSVVGRRNTGELFF. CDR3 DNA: TGTGCCAGCAGCGTAGTGGGCAGGAGGAACACCGGGGAGCTGTTTTTT.